The clone carrying this TCR beta chain is a singleton in its sample. These data come from a study of blood T cell repertoires in COVID-19. About the research overall: From the United States, Italy and Spain came samples of acute and convalescent COVID-19. Sources were T cells, B-cell-depleted T cells, or PBMCs; the material itself was cDNA or gDNA.

The CDR3 contains 14 residues. V shed 0 bases and J shed 7 bases, with 12 bases lying between them. Germline V gene sequence: CDR1 LGHDT, CDR2 YNNKEL (reference sequence). Per the original data handling: Amplification of reference gene primers provided the estimated nucleated cell counts. Repertoires were generated with immunoSEQ multiplex PCR, while TCRdb's copy carries only in-frame clones and drops some. Clone size and the V and J calls come from that table; the DNA yielded D and trimming. The table has some 150,000 clones, 84% seen once. This clonotype was sampled from a woman aged 45-60 years with acute or convalescent COVID-19. Sequences were obtained from peripheral blood. This rearrangement joins TRBV3-1 (or the pseudogene TRBV3-2) to TRBJ2-5, with a weak D call TRBD2 (5 bases). The DNA of the CDR3 is TGTGCCAGCAGCCAAGAGGGAAGGAGCGGGACCCAGTACTTC. Its protein product is CASSQEGRSGTQYF.